These 11 T cell receptor beta chains came from one sample sequenced in a study of blood T cell repertoires in COVID-19. Here immunoSEQ multiplex PCR was the method, and the copy in TCRdb shows in-frame clones only, minus some. The data contain about 300,000 clones, more than 80% of them singletons. Source material: peripheral blood. The receptors come from a woman in her 50s with COVID-19, enrolled during active disease.

J is TRBJ2-2 and V is TRBV5-1, with 7 positions matching TRBD1. With 4 bases clipped from V and 0 bases from J, the junction kept 6 bases outside the gene matches. The CDR3 length is 16 residues. Germline V CDR1 and CDR2: SGHRS, YFSETQ. The CDR3 spells CASSPTGTANTGELFF. DNA for the CDR3: TGCGCCAGCAGCCCTACCGGGACAGCGAACACCGGGGAGCTGTTTTTT.

The V call is TRBV6-1, the J call TRBJ2-1; 7 positions match TRBD2. Germline V lookup: CDR1 MNHNS, CDR2 SASEGT. The V gene end was trimmed by 0 bases and the J gene end by 7 bases; junction bases not matched to a gene: 6. This CDR3 spans 15 amino acids. This chain's CDR3 is CASSEAGLGFNEQFF. The DNA for the CDR3 is TGTGCCAGCAGTGAAGCCGGACTAGGTTTTAATGAGCAGTTCTTC.

The chain links TRBV19 to TRBJ1-6; a possible D gene is TRBD1 (5 bases). The CDR3 has 14 amino acids. Germline lookup yields CDR1 LNHDA and CDR2 SQIVND (reference sequence). Trimming pared 3 bases from V and 5 bases from J, leaving 8 bases between. The CDR3 loop is CASSIQGNNSPLHF. DNA of the CDR3: TGTGCCAGTAGTATCCAGGGCAATAATTCACCCCTCCACTTT.

V usage is TRBV19 and J usage is TRBJ2-7, with 7 bases matching TRBD1. The junction had 1 base not matched to a gene; V was cut back by 3 bases and J by 2 bases. CDR3 size: 13 residues. Germline CDR1 reads LNHDA; CDR2 reads SQIVND (reference sequence). In DNA form, the CDR3 reads TGTGCCAGTAGTATCCAGGGGGCCTACGAGCAGTACTTC. Its translation: CASSIQGAYEQYF.

The rearrangement joins TRBV13 to TRBJ1-2; possible D gene TRBD1, 6 bases. CDR3 size: 13 residues. CDR1 is PRHDT, CDR2 FYEKMQ, per germline (reference sequence). Trimming cost V 0 bases and J 8 bases, with 10 bases left between them. The CDR3 spells CASSLGQGRGYTF. CDR3 sequence (DNA): TGTGCCAGCAGCTTAGGACAGGGTAGAGGCTACACCTTC.

V and J are TRBV5-6 and TRBJ1-2; D is possibly TRBD1 (5 bases). The CDR3 consists of 15 residues. CDR1 is SGHDT and CDR2 is YYEEEE in the germline V gene. Between the trimmed V and J ends, which lost 2 bases and 8 bases, there was a span of 19 bases. The CDR3 region has the DNA TGTGCCAGCAGCTTTCCCCGACTGGGGGGGTCGGGCTACACCTTC. Translation: CASSFPRLGGSGYTF.

The chain combines TRBV11-2 with TRBJ1-2; no reliable D call. Deletions cut 1 base from V and 4 bases from J, with 7 bases between. Germline CDR1 is SGHAT and CDR2 is FQNNGV. The CDR3 length is 13 residues. The CDR3 DNA reads TGTGCCAGCAGCTTAGTTACCAGCTATGGCTACACCTTC. This translates into CASSLVTSYGYTF.

This clone was detected only once. V is TRBV24-1 and J is TRBJ2-3, with TRBD1 matching over 8 bases. Trimming removed 5 bases from V and 6 bases from J; junction bases left unmatched: 9. The CDR3 totals 15 residues. Germline CDR1 and CDR2: KGHDR and SFDVKD. The DNA for the CDR3 is TGTGCCACCAGTGGGGCGGGGACAGGCCGGGATACGCAGTATTTT. This gives the protein CATSGAGTGRDTQYF.

The V and J genes are TRBV7-9 and TRBJ2-7, with 13 bases lining up with TRBD2. The trim removed 5 bases at V and 0 bases at J, leaving 7 bases unmatched. The CDR3 covers 17 residues. Germline V CDR1 and CDR2: SEHNR, FQNEAQ (reference sequence). CDR3 residues: CASSLGTSGASSYEQYF. The CDR3 nucleotides read TGTGCCAGCAGCCTAGGGACTAGCGGGGCTAGCTCCTACGAGCAGTACTTC.

The V call is TRBV3-1 (or the pseudogene TRBV3-2), the J call TRBJ2-5; TRBD2 agrees at 11 bases. Germline V gene lookup returns CDR1 LGHDT and CDR2 YNNKEL (reference sequence). CDR3 size: 14 residues. The V and J ends lost 4 bases and 2 bases, in that order; junction bases with no gene match: 0. The CDR3 loop reads CASSPSGRQETQYF. Written as DNA, the CDR3 is TGTGCCAGCAGCCCTAGCGGGAGGCAAGAGACCCAGTACTTC.

The rearrangement joins TRBV19 to TRBJ2-5; 12 bases fit TRBD1. Germline V gives CDR1 LNHDA, CDR2 SQIVND (reference sequence). Losses at the gene ends were 5 bases for V and 5 bases for J; bases not matched to a gene: 9. The CDR3 runs 16 residues. DNA of the CDR3: TGTGCCAGTAGTTTTTCGGGACAGGGGGCGCACGAGACCCAGTACTTC. This encodes CASSFSGQGAHETQYF.